These 13 T cell receptor beta chains were all obtained from the same sample, sequenced in a study of OX40 agonist ivuxolimab in advanced cancers. Some clones are missing from TCRdb's copy, which holds only in-frame ones; the method was immunoSEQ multiplex PCR. The sample includes approximately 54,000 clones, 88% of them seen just once. Sequenced material: CD4+ or CD8+ T cells sorted from blood, taken in a trial of the OX40 agonist ivuxolimab. Receptors were obtained from an adult with an advanced solid tumor such as melanoma, head and neck, liver or kidney cancer.

The J gene is TRBJ1-3, the V gene TRBV27; D might be TRBD1 (6 bases). This CDR3 region has 14 residues. Germline loops: CDR1 MNHEY, CDR2 SMNVEV (reference sequence). Trimming took 2 bases from V and 4 from J, leaving 9 bases between them. The CDR3 coding sequence is TGTGCCAGCAGTTTAGGGGGGCCCGGAAACACCATATATTTT. It yields the protein CASSLGGPGNTIYF.

The chain joins TRBV18 to TRBJ2-1; 11 bases match TRBD2. CDR3 length: 16 amino acids. V shed 4 bases, J shed 14 bases, and the junction held 16 bases outside the gene matches. Germline loops: CDR1 KGHSH, CDR2 LQKENI. The CDR3 bases are TGTGCCAGCTCACTATCAACCGGGACTAGCGGTCCACCGGAGTTCTTC. This sequence encodes CASSLSTGTSGPPEFF.

This chain connects TRBV27 to TRBJ2-7; no clear D gene. The CDR3 has 14 amino acids. The germline V gene encodes CDR1 MNHEY and CDR2 SMNVEV (reference sequence). The V end was cut by 1 base, the J end by 4 bases, with 11 bases between. The CDR3 bases are TGTGCCAGCAGTTTATTGGCTAGAGTTTACGAGCAGTACTTC. Protein sequence: CASSLLARVYEQYF.

This rearrangement joins TRBV5-1 to TRBJ1-3; 8 nucleotides line up with TRBD1. This CDR3 is 17 amino acids long. V trimming: 2 bases; J trimming: 0 bases; junction bases outside the gene matches: 7. From germline, CDR1 is SGHRS and CDR2 YFSETQ. The CDR3 is CASSFLTGESSGNTIYF. The CDR3 nucleotides read TGCGCCAGCAGCTTTCTGACAGGGGAGAGCTCTGGAAACACCATATATTTT. Together with reference TRBV5-1 and TRBJ1-3, the CDR3 gives the full variable domain: KAGVTQTPRYLIKTRGQQVTLSCSPISGHRSVSWYQQTPGQGLQFLFEYFSETQRNKGNFPGRFSGRQFSNSRSEMNVSTLELGDSALYLCASSFLTGESSGNTIYFGEGSWLTVV.

The chain links TRBV6-5 to TRBJ1-2; the D gene is possibly TRBD1 (5 bases). The length of the CDR3 is 13 residues. V dropped 5 bases and J dropped 5 bases, with 12 bases sitting between them. Germline-derived CDR1 and CDR2 are MNHEY and SVGAGI. Here the CDR3 reads CASSIRDEYGYTF. CDR3 nucleotide sequence: TGTGCCAGCAGTATCAGGGATGAATATGGCTACACCTTC.

In its sample, this clone was seen once. This chain links TRBV5-4 with TRBJ2-1; 7 bases align to TRBD1. With V trimmed by 0 bases and J by 15 bases, 12 bases remained unmatched. This CDR3 is 14 amino acids long. Germline loops: CDR1 SGHNT, CDR2 YYREEE (reference sequence). The CDR3 here is CASSLGVVAGGGFF. CDR3 nucleotides: TGTGCCAGCAGCTTGGGTGTCGTTGCAGGGGGTGGGTTCTTC.

This clone was seen just once. This rearrangement joins TRBV5-6 to TRBJ1-1; TRBD1 aligns across 8 bases. The V gene's germline CDR1 is SGHDT and CDR2 YYEEEE. The CDR3 length is 12 residues. The junction had 6 bases not matched to a gene; V was cut back by 6 bases and J by 8 bases. CDR3 region: CASIGTGGEAFF. In DNA, the CDR3 is TGTGCCAGCATCGGGACAGGCGGCGAAGCTTTCTTT.

This clone appeared once. The J gene is TRBJ1-2, the V gene TRBV28; D possibly corresponds to TRBD1 (6 bases). Looked up from germline, CDR1 is MDHEN and CDR2 is SYDVKM. This CDR3 has 14 amino acids. Trimming left V 8 bases short and J 7 bases short, with 20 bases between. Here the CDR3 reads CASLWGRGPSGYTF. For the CDR3, the DNA is TGTGCCAGCTTGTGGGGCAGGGGCCCTTCTGGCTACACCTTC.

The chain links TRBV14 to TRBJ1-2; no definite D call. The CDR3 extends over 15 amino acids. Trimming took off 1 base at V and 8 bases at J, with 17 bases between the two ends. The germline V gene has CDR1 SGHDN and CDR2 FVKESK. The CDR3 DNA reads as TGTGCCAGCAGCCAAGGAAGAGTCCGGAGAACCGGCTACACCTTC. The encoded protein is CASSQGRVRRTGYTF.

This chain connects TRBV15 to TRBJ1-2; 7 nucleotides match TRBD1. Looked up from germline, CDR1 is LNHNV and CDR2 is YYDKDF (reference sequence). The trim removed 3 bases at V and 6 bases at J, leaving 10 bases unmatched. This CDR3 contains 15 residues. The CDR3 coding sequence is TGTGCCACCAGCAGGCCCGCGCAGGGGGTCCATGGCTACACCTTC. It is translated as CATSRPAQGVHGYTF.

A word on this clone: Its ends do not fully match the called genes, so a read error is possible. The J gene is TRBJ2-1, the V gene TRBV19; 7 bases line up with TRBD1. The CDR3 totals 17 residues. Germline V gene data show CDR1 as LNHDA and CDR2 as SQIVND (reference sequence). DNA of the CDR3: TGTGCCAGTAGTCTAGAACAGGGGCAACTACGCTACAATGAGCAGTTCTTC. This encodes CASSLEQGQLRYNEQFF.

J is TRBJ1-2 and V is TRBV30, with 7 nucleotides matching TRBD1. In germline, CDR1 is GTSNPN, CDR2 SVGIG (reference sequence). The V segment lost 4 bases and the J segment 9 bases; nucleotides outside the gene matches: 14. The CDR3 sequence is 14 residues long. The CDR3 region is CAWKASDRVLSYTF. The CDR3 coding sequence is TGTGCCTGGAAGGCTTCTGACAGGGTCCTTAGCTACACCTTC.

This chain links TRBV18 with TRBJ2-2; 10 positions match TRBD1. The V segment lost 3 bases and the J segment 4 bases; nucleotides outside the gene matches: 5. The CDR3 spans 16 residues. The germline V gene has CDR1 KGHSH and CDR2 LQKENI. The CDR3 DNA sequence: TGTGCCAGCTCACCTGACAGGGGGCGAGTCACCGGGGAGCTGTTTTTT. Translating gives CASSPDRGRVTGELFF.